Sequencing of this TCR beta chain was carried out in a study of blood T cell repertoires in COVID-19. Trimming removed 8 bases at V and 5 bases at J, with 15 bases between. The CDR3 length is 12 residues. Germline values: CDR1 SQVTM, CDR2 ANQGSEA. The method was immunoSEQ multiplex PCR; TCRdb's version includes in-frame clones alone and lacks a portion of them. The sample holds 410,000 or so clones, roughly 90% seen once. This chain joins TRBV29-1 and TRBJ2-5; possibly TRBD1 for D (5 bases). The sequence was collected from a woman aged 40 to 55 with COVID-19, enrolled during active disease. The sequencing input was peripheral blood. CDR3 in DNA: TGCAGCCCGGTAGCTCCAGGGGAGACCCAGTACTTC. Amino acid sequence: CSPVAPGETQYF.